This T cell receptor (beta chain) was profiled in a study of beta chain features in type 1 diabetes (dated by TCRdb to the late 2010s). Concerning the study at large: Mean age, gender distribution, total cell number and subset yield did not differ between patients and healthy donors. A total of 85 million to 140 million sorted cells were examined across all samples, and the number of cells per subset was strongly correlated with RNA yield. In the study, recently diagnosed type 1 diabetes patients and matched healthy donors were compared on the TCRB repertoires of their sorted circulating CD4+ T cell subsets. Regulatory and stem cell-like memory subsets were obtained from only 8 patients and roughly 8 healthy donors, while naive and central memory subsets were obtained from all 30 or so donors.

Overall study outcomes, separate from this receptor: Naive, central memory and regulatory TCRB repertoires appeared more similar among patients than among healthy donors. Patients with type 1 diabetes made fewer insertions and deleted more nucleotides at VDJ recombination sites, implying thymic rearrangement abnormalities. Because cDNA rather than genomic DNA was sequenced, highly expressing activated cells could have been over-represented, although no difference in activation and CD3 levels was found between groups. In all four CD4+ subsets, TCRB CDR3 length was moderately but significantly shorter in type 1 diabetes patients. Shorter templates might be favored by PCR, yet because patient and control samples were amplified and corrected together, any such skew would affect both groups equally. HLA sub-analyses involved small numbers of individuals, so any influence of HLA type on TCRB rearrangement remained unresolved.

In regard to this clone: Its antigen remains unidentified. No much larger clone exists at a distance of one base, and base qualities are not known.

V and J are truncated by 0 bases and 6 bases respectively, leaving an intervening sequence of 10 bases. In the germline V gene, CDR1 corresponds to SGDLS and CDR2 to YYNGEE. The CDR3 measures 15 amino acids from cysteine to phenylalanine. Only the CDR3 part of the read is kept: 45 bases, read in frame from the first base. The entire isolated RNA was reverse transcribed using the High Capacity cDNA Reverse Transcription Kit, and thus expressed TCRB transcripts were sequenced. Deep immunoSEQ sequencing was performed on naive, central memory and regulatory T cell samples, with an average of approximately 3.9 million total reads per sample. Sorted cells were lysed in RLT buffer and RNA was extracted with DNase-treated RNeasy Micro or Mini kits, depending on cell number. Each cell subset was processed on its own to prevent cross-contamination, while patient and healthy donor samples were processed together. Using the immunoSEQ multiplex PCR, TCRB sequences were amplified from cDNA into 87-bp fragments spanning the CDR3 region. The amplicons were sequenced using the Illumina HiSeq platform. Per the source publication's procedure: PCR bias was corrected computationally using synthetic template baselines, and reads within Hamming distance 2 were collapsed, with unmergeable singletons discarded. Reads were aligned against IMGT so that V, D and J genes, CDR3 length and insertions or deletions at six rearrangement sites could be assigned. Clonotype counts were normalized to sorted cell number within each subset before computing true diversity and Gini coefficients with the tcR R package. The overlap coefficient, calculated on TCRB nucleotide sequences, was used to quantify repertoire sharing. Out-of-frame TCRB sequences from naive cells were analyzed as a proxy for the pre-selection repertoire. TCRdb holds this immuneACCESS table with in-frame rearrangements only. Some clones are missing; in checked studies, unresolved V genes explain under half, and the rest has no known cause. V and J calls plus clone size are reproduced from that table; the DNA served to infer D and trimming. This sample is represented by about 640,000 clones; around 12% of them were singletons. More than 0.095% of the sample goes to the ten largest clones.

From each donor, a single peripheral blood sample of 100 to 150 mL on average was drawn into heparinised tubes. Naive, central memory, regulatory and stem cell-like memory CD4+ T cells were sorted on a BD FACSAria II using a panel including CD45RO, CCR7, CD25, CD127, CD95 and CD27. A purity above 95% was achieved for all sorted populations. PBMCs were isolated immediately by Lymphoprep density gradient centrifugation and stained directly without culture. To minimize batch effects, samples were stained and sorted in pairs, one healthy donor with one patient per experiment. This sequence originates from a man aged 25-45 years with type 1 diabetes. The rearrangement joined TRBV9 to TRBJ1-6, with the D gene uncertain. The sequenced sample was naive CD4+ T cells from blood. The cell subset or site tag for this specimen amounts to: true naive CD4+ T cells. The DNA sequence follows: TGTGCCAGCAGCGTAGACCCCTCGGTTAATTCACCCCTCCACTTT. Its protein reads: CASSVDPSVNSPLHF. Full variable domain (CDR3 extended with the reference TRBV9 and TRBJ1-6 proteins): DSGVTQTPKHLITATGQRVTLRCSPRSGDLSVYWYQQSLDQGLQFLIQYYNGEERAKGNILERFSAQQFPDLHSELNLSSLELGDSALYFCASSVDPSVNSPLHFGNGTRLTVT.